This T cell receptor beta chain was recorded in a study of CD8+ T cells in alopecia areata. Sequencing used cDNA as its template, made by extracting RNA and reverse transcribing it. Assay used: immunoSEQ multiplex PCR; TCRdb lists only in-frame clones, some missing. The table includes roughly 32,000 clones, around two thirds detected once. This clone was counted between two and nine times. Trimming cost V 6 bases and J 6 bases, with 18 bases left between them. The CDR3 totals 14 residues. Germline V gene lookup returns CDR1 MDHEN and CDR2 SYDVKM. This TCR was sampled from a human donor with alopecia areata. Sequencing input: NKG2D-high CD8+ T cells sorted from blood. The V and J genes are TRBV28 and TRBJ2-7; maybe TRBD2 (5 bases). The DNA for the CDR3 is TGTGCCAGCAGATTCCTGTGGACTGGATCCGAGCAGTACTTC. Its translation: CASRFLWTGSEQYF.